Shown below are 16 T cell receptor beta chains from a single sample sequenced in a study of blood T cell repertoires in COVID-19. Clones were read by immunoSEQ multiplex PCR, and TCRdb kept only the in-frame ones, dropping some. The sample carries 90,000 to 100,000 clones, about 85% recorded once. The sample taken for sequencing was peripheral blood. All receptors come from a man older than 75 with acute or convalescent COVID-19.

This rearrangement joins TRBV27 to TRBJ1-5; no reliable D call. Germline loops: CDR1 MNHEY, CDR2 SMNVEV (reference sequence). V lost 7 bases, J lost 1 base, and 11 bases lay in between. There are 14 residues in the CDR3. The chain's CDR3 is CASTPAGSNQPQHF. As DNA, the CDR3 is TGTGCCAGCACCCCGGCGGGGAGCAATCAGCCCCAGCATTTT.

V and J are TRBV9 and TRBJ1-5; D might be TRBD1 (6 bases). The CDR3 has 15 residues. V was shortened by 5 bases and J by 0 bases, with 12 bases between the two germline ends. Looked up from germline, CDR1 is SGDLS and CDR2 is YYNGEE. The CDR3 DNA follows: TGTGCCAGCAGTTTTACGGACAGTAGCAATCAGCCCCAGCATTTT. Protein: CASSFTDSSNQPQHF.

The chain combines TRBV11-3 with TRBJ2-7, with 11 bases fitting TRBD2. Germline trimming cut 11 bases from V and 6 bases from J; bases unmatched to any gene: 15. The CDR3 is 15 amino acids. CDR1 and CDR2 from the germline V gene are SGHNT and YENEEA. This CDR3 reads CARASGRKFVPEQYF. The CDR3, as DNA: TGTGCCCGGGCTAGCGGGAGGAAATTTGTGCCCGAGCAGTACTTC.

The rearrangement joins TRBV5-4 to TRBJ1-6; 7 nucleotides line up with TRBD1. Trimming at V came to 2 bases and at J to 14 bases, leaving 7 bases not matched to a gene. CDR3 length equals 13 residues. Germline loops: CDR1 SGHNT, CDR2 YYREEE (reference sequence). The CDR3 spells CASSFRQGDTLHF. As DNA, the CDR3 is TGTGCCAGCAGCTTCAGACAGGGAGACACCCTCCACTTT. The whole variable domain, filled in from reference TRBV5-4 and TRBJ1-6, reads ETGVTQSPTHLIKTRGQQVTLRCSSQSGHNTVSWYQQALGQGPQFIFQYYREEENGRGNFPPRFSGLQFPNYSSELNVNALELDDSALYLCASSFRQGDTLHFGNGTRLTVT.

The CDR3 DNA reads TGTGCCAGCAGTTTCTATACCGGGACAGGGGGAGGCACCGGGGAGCTGTTTTTT. Translated: CASSFYTGTGGGTGELFF. The V and J genes are TRBV27 and TRBJ2-2; 11 nucleotides line up with TRBD1. V was clipped by 3 bases and J by 4 bases; unmatched bases: 10. The CDR3 is made up of 18 amino acids. Germline CDR1 and CDR2: MNHEY and SMNVEV (reference sequence).

This clone came up once. This sequence joins TRBV6-1 and TRBJ2-5; a weak D match, TRBD2 (5 bases). The CDR3 sequence is 13 residues long. Germline V gene sequence: CDR1 MNHNS, CDR2 SASEGT. Trimming stripped 2 bases from V and 7 bases from J, with 11 bases between. The CDR3 DNA follows: TGTGCCAGCAGTGAAAGCGGCAGCAGGACCCAGTACTTC. Amino acids: CASSESGSRTQYF.

In this sample, this clone turned up once. The chain links TRBV7-6 to TRBJ2-7; weak D call: TRBD1 (6 bases). The CDR3 extends over 15 amino acids. CDR1 and CDR2 (germline): SGHVS, FNYEAQ. V lost 1 base to trimming and J lost 4 bases, with 14 bases between them. The CDR3 is CASSLDEGEGYEQYF. CDR3 bases: TGTGCCAGCAGCTTAGATGAGGGGGAAGGATACGAGCAGTACTTC.

The chain joins TRBV19 to TRBJ2-7, with TRBD2 matching 9 bases. This CDR3 spans 16 amino acids. The V gene end was trimmed by 6 bases and the J gene end by 0 bases; junction bases not matched to a gene: 9. Germline V gene data show CDR1 as LNHDA and CDR2 as SQIVND (reference sequence). The CDR3 coding sequence is TGTGCCAGTAGCTCCTCCCTAGCGGGAATCTCCTACGAGCAGTACTTC. Translation: CASSSSLAGISYEQYF. Full variable domain (missing parts from reference TRBV19 and TRBJ2-7): DGGITQSPKYLFRKEGQNVTLSCEQNLNHDAMYWYRQDPGQGLRLIYYSQIVNDFQKGDIAEGYSVSREKKESFPLTVTSAQKNPTAFYLCASSSSLAGISYEQYFGPGTRLTVT.

The V gene is TRBV5-1, the J gene TRBJ1-2; 8 bases align to TRBD1. Germline V gene data show CDR1 as SGHRS and CDR2 as YFSETQ. Trimming took 2 bases from V and 10 from J; bases not matched to a gene: 7. The CDR3 covers 13 residues. CDR3 region: CASSLPGQGNYTF. The CDR3 region has the DNA TGCGCCAGCAGCTTACCTGGACAGGGAAACTACACCTTC.

The chain joins TRBV2 to TRBJ1-1, with no clear D. The CDR3 totals 13 residues. In germline, CDR1 is SNHLY, CDR2 FYNNEI. Trimming left V 4 bases short and J 3 bases short, with 9 bases between. The CDR3 spells CASSVKGDTEAFF. The CDR3 nucleotides read TGTGCCAGCAGTGTTAAGGGAGACACTGAAGCTTTCTTT.

V and J are TRBV28 and TRBJ1-1, with D unclear. The CDR3 contains 12 residues. V was pared by 6 bases and J by 0 bases, with 5 bases between. The germline CDR1 and CDR2 sequences are MDHEN and SYDVKM. CDR3 DNA: TGTGCCAGCAGGAGGATGAACACTGAAGCTTTCTTT. Translated, it gives CASRRMNTEAFF.

The chain carries TRBV11-3 and TRBJ2-7, with D tentatively TRBD1 (6 bases). Trimming stripped 5 bases from V and 4 bases from J, with 12 bases between. The V gene's germline CDR1 is SGHNT and CDR2 YENEEA. This CDR3 spans 13 amino acids. CDR3 coding DNA: TGTGCCAGCAGCCCGGGACATCTTTACGAGCAGTACTTC. Its protein is CASSPGHLYEQYF.

The chain links TRBV9 to TRBJ2-4, with TRBD1 as a possible D gene (7 bases). The CDR3 is 16 amino acids. Trimming pared 3 bases from V and 1 base from J, leaving 14 bases between. Germline assignment: CDR1 SGDLS and CDR2 YYNGEE. The CDR3 loop is CASSGTQGRAKNIQYF. The DNA for the CDR3 is TGTGCCAGCAGCGGAACACAGGGGAGGGCCAAAAACATTCAGTACTTC.

The genes are TRBV19 and TRBJ2-3; 9 bases align to TRBD1. The CDR3 runs 16 residues. Germline V gene lookup returns CDR1 LNHDA and CDR2 SQIVND (reference sequence). Germline trimming cut 5 bases from V and 4 bases from J; bases unmatched to any gene: 10. DNA for the CDR3: TGTGCCAGTAGTCCCCCTGGACAGGGGTTTGCAGATACGCAGTATTTT. It is translated as CASSPPGQGFADTQYF. Full variable domain (outside the CDR3, taken from reference TRBV19 and TRBJ2-3): DGGITQSPKYLFRKEGQNVTLSCEQNLNHDAMYWYRQDPGQGLRLIYYSQIVNDFQKGDIAEGYSVSREKKESFPLTVTSAQKNPTAFYLCASSPPGQGFADTQYFGPGTRLTVL.

V gene TRBV16 combines with J gene TRBJ2-4, with 9 bases fitting TRBD1. This CDR3 is 15 amino acids long. V was pared by 0 bases and J by 8 bases, with 5 bases of the junction left unmatched. Germline-derived CDR1 and CDR2 are KGHSY and FQNENV. CDR3 bases: TGTGCCAGCAGCCAATCTGCACAGGGGGCGTACATTCAGTACTTC. It is translated as CASSQSAQGAYIQYF.

The V and J genes are TRBV25-1 and TRBJ1-1; 9 positions match TRBD1. V lost 1 base and J lost 5; bases outside the gene matches: 5. Germline values: CDR1 MGHDK, CDR2 SYGVNS. The CDR3 sequence is 15 residues long. The DNA of the CDR3 is TGTGCCAGCAGTGAATTCGGGACAGGGACGACTGAAGCTTTCTTT. This sequence encodes CASSEFGTGTTEAFF.